Reported below is one T cell receptor beta chain. What it recognizes is unknown. This sample is part of a study of cytomegalovirus exposure and HLA in healthy donors. Study details: Most donors, 70% to 85% of roughly 400 genotyped, fell in the Caucasian-associated ancestry cluster. Regarding the study as a whole: In a later analysis, compared with equally common non-associated chains, HLA-associated beta chains were more expanded. Follow-up analysis seemed to connect common viral pathogens with several of the most significant clusters identified. Immune exposure information available was restricted to CMV serostatus.

Primers for the PCR totalled 60 Vbeta and 13 Jbeta. Sequencing was performed with immunoSEQ multiplex PCR; in TCRdb, only in-frame clones are kept and a portion is missing. Of roughly 200,000 clones listed, around 80% are singletons. CDR1 and CDR2 (germline): SGHAT, FQNNGV. The CDR3 length is 13 residues. The chain recombines TRBV11-2 with TRBJ2-5, with D possibly matching TRBD2 (6 bases). The DNA end is more similar to TRBJ2-7, so the J call may be wrong. The source of this sequence is a woman in her 50s in good health and CMV-seronegative. Sequenced sample: PBMCs. The CDR3 reads CASSLGREYEQYF. CDR3 coding DNA: TGTGCCAGCAGCTTAGGTCGGGAGTACGAGCAGTACTTC.